The 18 T cell receptor beta chains below all came from one sample that was sequenced in a study of T cells in Graves' hyperthyroidism and ophthalmopathy. Using RNA transcripts as the source, TCR beta CDR3 regions were amplified. A first-round RT-PCR of the TCR CDR3 used the HTBI primer set. MiXCR was run by TCRdb on the multiplex PCR reads, yielding one entry per CDR3 protein. The table lists 550,000 to 700,000 distinct CDR3 sequences, around 15% of them singletons. The sequenced sample was blood. The receptors were sampled from a woman aged 40 to 49 with Graves' ophthalmopathy.

This clonotype came up many times. This sequence joins TRBV27 and TRBJ1-2; weak D call: TRBD1 (5 bases). The V gene lost 2 bases and the J gene lost 9 bases, with 16 bases spanning the gap. The CDR3 covers 14 residues. Germline V lookup: CDR1 MNHEY, CDR2 SMNVEV (reference sequence). For the CDR3, the DNA is TGTGCCAGCAGTTTAACGGGGCAGACCTGGCGCTACACCTTC. It specifies CASSLTGQTWRYTF.

A few counts support this clonotype. This chain connects TRBV20-1 to TRBJ2-7; 8 bases fit TRBD2. This CDR3 is 13 amino acids long. The germline V gene encodes CDR1 DFQATT and CDR2 SNEGSKA (reference sequence). V shed 6 bases and J 1 base; nucleotides not matched to a gene: 5. CDR3 sequence (DNA): TGCAGTGCCGGGAGGGGCGGGTCCTACGAGCAGTACTTC. Its protein is CSAGRGGSYEQYF.

This clonotype was counted at least ten times. J is TRBJ2-7 and V is TRBV10-1; 9 bases fit TRBD2. Losses at the gene ends were 3 bases for V and 1 base for J; bases not matched to a gene: 7. The CDR3 sequence is 16 residues long. The germline CDR1 and CDR2 sequences are WNHNN and SYGVQD (reference sequence). The chain's CDR3 is CASSEGGGRASYEQYF. The DNA for the CDR3 is TGCGCCAGCAGTGAAGGCGGCGGGAGGGCATCCTACGAGCAGTACTTC.

This clonotype was counted many times. The V and J genes are TRBV14 and TRBJ1-2; 8 bases match TRBD1. Germline CDR1 is SGHDN and CDR2 is FVKESK. With 4 bases clipped from V and 0 bases from J, the junction kept 4 bases outside the gene matches. The CDR3 is 15 residues long. In DNA form, the CDR3 reads TGTGCCAGCAGCCCATGGACAGGGCCTAACTATGGCTACACCTTC. Translating gives CASSPWTGPNYGYTF.

This clonotype was counted ten times or more. The V and J genes are TRBV6-1 and TRBJ2-7; D tentatively fits TRBD1 or TRBD2 (5 bases each). CDR3 length equals 15 residues. Germline V gene data show CDR1 as MNHNS and CDR2 as SASEGT. Trimming took off 6 bases at V and 0 bases at J, with 15 bases between the two ends. In DNA form, the CDR3 reads TGTGCCAGCAGAGATACCGGGACGATCTCCTACGAGCAGTACTTC. Translation gives CASRDTGTISYEQYF.

This clonotype has more than one count but fewer than ten. The chain has TRBV9 and TRBJ2-3; 11 bases are shared with TRBD1. There are 15 residues in the CDR3. The V gene end was trimmed by 4 bases and the J gene end by 3 bases; junction bases not matched to a gene: 4. Germline V gene data show CDR1 as SGDLS and CDR2 as YYNGEE. CDR3 residues: CASSIGTGGTDTQYF. The CDR3 region has the DNA TGTGCCAGCAGCATAGGGACAGGGGGAACAGATACGCAGTATTTT.

The chain combines TRBV19 with TRBJ1-2; tentative D call: TRBD1 (6 bases). Deletions cut 6 bases from V and 5 bases from J, with 10 bases between. The CDR3 spans 12 residues. From germline, CDR1 is LNHDA and CDR2 SQIVND (reference sequence). CDR3 amino acids: CASRGQSYGYTF. As DNA, the CDR3 is TGTGCCAGTAGAGGACAGTCGTATGGCTACACCTTC.

This clonotype has just a few counts. The V gene is TRBV20-1, the J gene TRBJ2-7, with D possibly TRBD1 on 6 matching bases. The CDR3 is 13 residues long. Germline V gives CDR1 DFQATT, CDR2 SNEGSKA (reference sequence). Between the trimmed V and J ends, which lost 3 bases and 3 bases, there was a span of 12 bases. The CDR3 bases are TGCAGTGCTAGCCAAAGACAGGACTACGAGCAGTACTTC. It codes for CSASQRQDYEQYF.

This clonotype was seen many times. The chain has TRBV6-2 or TRBV6-3 and TRBJ2-7, with D perhaps given as TRBD1 or TRBD2 (5 bases each). There are 13 residues in the CDR3. V lost 8 bases and J 2 bases, leaving 13 bases between the germline ends. The germline V gene encodes CDR1 MNHEY and CDR2 SVGEGT. The CDR3 spells CASGDVPTYEQYF. Written as DNA, the CDR3 is TGTGCCAGCGGGGACGTACCCACCTACGAGCAGTACTTC.

The genes are TRBV7-2 and TRBJ1-2; D call uncertain. Germline V gene lookup returns CDR1 SGHTA and CDR2 FQGNSA. This CDR3 has 14 residues. V was pared by 6 bases and J by 2 bases, with 13 bases between. The CDR3 reads CASRHSGENYGYTF. As DNA, the CDR3 is TGTGCCAGCAGACATTCGGGAGAAAACTATGGCTACACCTTC. Based on the CDR3 plus reference TRBV7-2 and TRBJ1-2, the full variable domain is GAGVSQSPSNKVTEKGKDVELRCDPISGHTALYWYRQSLGQGLEFLIYFQGNSAPDKSGLPSDRFSAERTGGSVSTLTIQRTQQEDSAVYLCASRHSGENYGYTFGSGTRLTVV.

This clonotype was recorded a few times. V and J are TRBV10-3 and TRBJ1-1; 9 nucleotides match TRBD1. CDR1 is ENHRY and CDR2 is SYGVKD in the germline V gene. This CDR3 spans 14 amino acids. The J segment lost 3 bases and the V segment lost 4 bases, leaving 3 bases of the junction unmatched. CDR3 nucleotide sequence: TGTGCCATCAGTGTAGACAGGGGGGACACTGAAGCTTTCTTT. It encodes CAISVDRGDTEAFF.

The CDR3, as DNA: TGCGCCAGCAGCCAAGATCTTTGGGGGAGCCAAGAGACCCAGTACTTC. Amino acids: CASSQDLWGSQETQYF. V is TRBV4-1 and J is TRBJ2-5; the D call may be TRBD1 or TRBD2 (5 bases each). The V and J ends lost 0 bases and 1 base respectively, with 12 bases between them. The CDR3 is 16 amino acids. Germline loops: CDR1 MGHRA, CDR2 YSYEKL.

Notes on this clonotype: It is unclear where the CDR3 begins or ends on the DNA, so no DNA is shown, and the CDR3 is as TCRdb lists it. CDR3 in amino acids: CASSEVGEQYFGPSNQPQHF. V gene TRBV2 combines with J gene TRBJ1-5. Termini included, the CDR3 measures 20 amino acids. The germline V gene has CDR1 SNHLY and CDR2 FYNNEI.

This clonotype was found many times. The J gene is TRBJ1-2, the V gene TRBV11-2; D is uncertain. The V gene's germline CDR1 is SGHAT and CDR2 FQNNGV. The CDR3 loop spans 15 amino acids. Trimming took 0 bases from V and 5 from J, leaving 13 bases between them. The CDR3 protein is CASSLDPRTAYGYTF. CDR3 in DNA: TGTGCCAGCAGCTTAGACCCCCGAACGGCGTATGGCTACACCTTC.

The chain joins TRBV7-8 to TRBJ2-5; D might be TRBD1 (5 bases). The CDR3 has 17 residues. V dropped 6 bases and J dropped 2 bases, with 22 bases sitting between them. CDR1 and CDR2 from the germline V gene are SGHVS and FQNEAQ. CDR3 in amino acids: CASRKGGHLKMQETQYF. As DNA, the CDR3 is TGTGCCAGCAGAAAGGGCGGACACCTAAAGATGCAAGAGACCCAGTACTTC.

This chain connects TRBV6-5 to TRBJ2-3; 10 nucleotides match TRBD2. Germline V gene data show CDR1 as MNHEY and CDR2 as SVGAGI. CDR3 size: 16 residues. The V segment lost 1 base and the J segment 4 bases; nucleotides outside the gene matches: 5. The CDR3, as DNA: TGTGCCAGCAGTTACTTTCCTAGCGGGAGTTCAGATACGCAGTATTTT. This gives the protein CASSYFPSGSSDTQYF.

This clonotype was found many times. V is TRBV6-1 and J is TRBJ2-5; TRBD2 matches at 8 bases. The CDR3 consists of 13 residues. Germline CDR1 MNHNS, CDR2 SASEGT. The CDR3 DNA reads as TGTGGGGCAAGCGGGAGTAGGCAAGAGACCCAGTACTTC. It codes for CGASGSRQETQYF.

This clonotype showed up many times. This chain links TRBV20-1 with TRBJ1-2, with D tentatively TRBD1 (6 bases). The CDR3 contains 13 residues. V lost 5 bases and J 3 bases, leaving 13 bases between the germline ends. Germline CDR1 is DFQATT and CDR2 is SNEGSKA (reference sequence). In DNA form, the CDR3 reads TGCAGTGCTGGAGCAGGGGTCCACTATGGCTACACCTTC. It is translated as CSAGAGVHYGYTF.